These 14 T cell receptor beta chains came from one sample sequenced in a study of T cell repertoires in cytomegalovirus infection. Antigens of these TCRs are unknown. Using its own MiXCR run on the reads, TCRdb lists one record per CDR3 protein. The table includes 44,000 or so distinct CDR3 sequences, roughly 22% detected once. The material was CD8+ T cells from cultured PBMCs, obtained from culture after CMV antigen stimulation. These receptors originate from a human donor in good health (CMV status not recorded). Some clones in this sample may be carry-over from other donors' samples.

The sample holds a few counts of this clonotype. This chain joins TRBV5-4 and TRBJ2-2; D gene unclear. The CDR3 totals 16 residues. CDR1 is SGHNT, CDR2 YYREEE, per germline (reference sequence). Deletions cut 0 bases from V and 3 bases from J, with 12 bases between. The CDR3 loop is CASSLVGGAYTGELFF. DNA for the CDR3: TGTGCCAGCAGCTTGGTGGGTGGCGCCTACACCGGGGAGCTGTTTTTT.

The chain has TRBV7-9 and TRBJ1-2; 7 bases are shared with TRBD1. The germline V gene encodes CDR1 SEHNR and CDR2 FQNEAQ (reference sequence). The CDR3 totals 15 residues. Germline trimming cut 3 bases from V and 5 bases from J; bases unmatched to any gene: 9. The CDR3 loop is CASSFGTALVYGYTF. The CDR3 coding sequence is TGTGCCAGCAGCTTTGGGACAGCTTTGGTTTATGGCTACACCTTC.

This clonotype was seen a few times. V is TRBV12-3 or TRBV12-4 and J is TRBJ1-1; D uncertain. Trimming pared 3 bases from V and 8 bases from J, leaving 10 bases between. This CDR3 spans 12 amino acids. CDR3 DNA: TGTGCCAGCAGTTTGAGTTGGGTGGAAGCTTTCTTT. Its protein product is CASSLSWVEAFF.

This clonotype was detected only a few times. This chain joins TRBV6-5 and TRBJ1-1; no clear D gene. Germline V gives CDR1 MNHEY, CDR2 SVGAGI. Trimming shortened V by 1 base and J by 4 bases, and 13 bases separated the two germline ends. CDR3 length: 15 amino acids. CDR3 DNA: TGTGCCAGCAGTTACTTAGAGGGCGCGGGCACTGAAGCTTTCTTT. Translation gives CASSYLEGAGTEAFF.

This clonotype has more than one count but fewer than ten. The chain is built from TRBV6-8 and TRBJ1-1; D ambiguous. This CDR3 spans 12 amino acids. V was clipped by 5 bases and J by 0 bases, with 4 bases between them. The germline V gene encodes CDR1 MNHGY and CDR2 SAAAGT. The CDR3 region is CASSTVNTEAFF. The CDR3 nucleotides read TGTGCCAGCAGTACAGTGAACACTGAAGCTTTCTTT.

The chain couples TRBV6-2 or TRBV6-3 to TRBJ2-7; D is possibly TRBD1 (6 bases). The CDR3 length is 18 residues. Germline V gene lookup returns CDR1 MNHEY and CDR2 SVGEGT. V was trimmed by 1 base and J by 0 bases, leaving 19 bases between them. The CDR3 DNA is TGTGCCAGCAGTTACTACGTCTCGGACAGTCGCAGCTCCTACGAGCAGTACTTC. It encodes CASSYYVSDSRSSYEQYF.

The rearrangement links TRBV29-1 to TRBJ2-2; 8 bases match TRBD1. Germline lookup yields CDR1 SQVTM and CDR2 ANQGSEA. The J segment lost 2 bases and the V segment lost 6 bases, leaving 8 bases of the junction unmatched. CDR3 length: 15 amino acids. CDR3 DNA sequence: TGCAGCGTCGACCGGGACAGGCAAAACACCGGGGAGCTGTTTTTT. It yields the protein CSVDRDRQNTGELFF.

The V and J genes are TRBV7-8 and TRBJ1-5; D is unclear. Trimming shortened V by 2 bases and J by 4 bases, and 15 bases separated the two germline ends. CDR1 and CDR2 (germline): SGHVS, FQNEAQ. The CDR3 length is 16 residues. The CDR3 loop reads CASSLLEEWGNQPQHF. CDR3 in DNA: TGTGCCAGCAGCTTATTGGAGGAGTGGGGAAATCAGCCCCAGCATTTT.

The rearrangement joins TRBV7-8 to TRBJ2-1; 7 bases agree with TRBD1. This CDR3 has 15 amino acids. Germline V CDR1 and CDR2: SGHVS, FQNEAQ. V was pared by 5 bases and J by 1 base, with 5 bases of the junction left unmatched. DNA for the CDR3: TGTGCCAGCAGCGGCCGGACAGGATCCTACAATGAGCAGTTCTTC. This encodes CASSGRTGSYNEQFF.

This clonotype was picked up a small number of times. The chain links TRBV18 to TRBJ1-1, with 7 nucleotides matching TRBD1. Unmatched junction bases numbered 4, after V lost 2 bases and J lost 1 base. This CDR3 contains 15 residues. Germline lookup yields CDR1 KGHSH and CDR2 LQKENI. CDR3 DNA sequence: TGTGCCAGCTCACCATTGGGACAGCCGAACACTGAAGCTTTCTTT. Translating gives CASSPLGQPNTEAFF.

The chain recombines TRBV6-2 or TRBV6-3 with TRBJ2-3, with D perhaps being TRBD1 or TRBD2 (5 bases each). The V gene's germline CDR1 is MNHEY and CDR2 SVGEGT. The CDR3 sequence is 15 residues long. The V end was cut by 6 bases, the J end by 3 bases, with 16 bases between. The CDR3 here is CASSRLGRGTDTQYF. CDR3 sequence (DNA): TGTGCCAGCAGCCGCCTGGGACGAGGTACAGATACGCAGTATTTT.

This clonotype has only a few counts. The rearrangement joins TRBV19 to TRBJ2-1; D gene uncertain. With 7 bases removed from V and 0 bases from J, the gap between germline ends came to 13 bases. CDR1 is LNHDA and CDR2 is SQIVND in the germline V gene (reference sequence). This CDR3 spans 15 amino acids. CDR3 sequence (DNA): TGTGCCAGTACCATAGGGCCTAGCTCCTACAATGAGCAGTTCTTC. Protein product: CASTIGPSSYNEQFF.

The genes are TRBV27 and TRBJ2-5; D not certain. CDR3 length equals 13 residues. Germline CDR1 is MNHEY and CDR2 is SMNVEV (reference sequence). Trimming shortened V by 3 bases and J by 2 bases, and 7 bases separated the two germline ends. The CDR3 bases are TGTGCCAGCAGTTTTTGGGGTCAAGAGACCCAGTACTTC. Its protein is CASSFWGQETQYF.

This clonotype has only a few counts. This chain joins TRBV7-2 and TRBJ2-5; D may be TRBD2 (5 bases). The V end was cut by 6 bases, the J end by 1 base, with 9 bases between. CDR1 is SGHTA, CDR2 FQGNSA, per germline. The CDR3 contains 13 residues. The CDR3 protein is CASRQLGQETQYF. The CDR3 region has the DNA TGTGCCAGCAGACAACTAGGCCAAGAGACCCAGTACTTC.